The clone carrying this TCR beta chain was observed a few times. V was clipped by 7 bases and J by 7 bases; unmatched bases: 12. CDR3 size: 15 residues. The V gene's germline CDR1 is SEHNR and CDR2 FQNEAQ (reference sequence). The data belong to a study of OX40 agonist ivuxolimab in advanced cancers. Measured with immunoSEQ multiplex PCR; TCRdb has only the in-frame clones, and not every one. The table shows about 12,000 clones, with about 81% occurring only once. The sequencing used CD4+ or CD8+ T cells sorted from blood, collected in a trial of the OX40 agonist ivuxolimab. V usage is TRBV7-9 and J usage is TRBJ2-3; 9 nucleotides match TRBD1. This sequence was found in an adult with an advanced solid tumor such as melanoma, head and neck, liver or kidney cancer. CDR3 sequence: CASTLGDRVENTQYF. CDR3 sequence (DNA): TGTGCCAGCACCCTAGGGGACAGGGTAGAAAATACGCAGTATTTT.